The T cell receptor beta chain described here comes from a study of blood T cell repertoires in COVID-19. Study background: Some COVID-19 samples were acute and others convalescent; all came from the United States, Italy and Spain.

TCRdb keeps only in-frame clones here, not all; method: immunoSEQ multiplex PCR. The sample includes under 250,000 clones, about 80% of them seen just once. This CDR3 comprises 13 residues. V was clipped by 0 bases and J by 5 bases, with 8 bases between them. The germline V gene encodes CDR1 SGHDT and CDR2 YYEEEE. The sequence derives from a man aged 50 to 60 with active or convalescent COVID-19. J is TRBJ1-2 and V is TRBV5-6, with D unclear. Sequencing used peripheral blood. CDR3 nucleotide sequence: TGTGCCAGCAGCTTGGGGGAGGGATATGGCTACACCTTC. Its translation is CASSLGEGYGYTF.